These 26 T cell receptor beta chains share one sample of origin, sequenced in a study of beta chain features in type 1 diabetes. As every portion of the isolated RNA was reverse transcribed, the sequencing read expressed TCRB transcripts. Assay: immunoSEQ multiplex PCR; the TCRdb copy retains only in-frame clones and omits some. The table has 120,000 to 150,000 clones, under 60% seen once. The source material was Tregs from blood. The receptors were sampled from a man aged 18 to 35 in good health.

The sample holds one count of this clone. V gene TRBV5-1 combines with J gene TRBJ2-7; 8 bases align to TRBD2. With V trimmed by 4 bases and J by 2 bases, 2 bases remained unmatched. From germline, CDR1 is SGHRS and CDR2 YFSETQ. The CDR3 totals 13 residues. The CDR3 reads CASSPGLAYEQYF. CDR3 DNA: TGCGCCAGCAGCCCGGGACTAGCCTACGAGCAGTACTTC. The full variable domain, completed using reference TRBV5-1 and TRBJ2-7, is KAGVTQTPRYLIKTRGQQVTLSCSPISGHRSVSWYQQTPGQGLQFLFEYFSETQRNKGNFPGRFSGRQFSNSRSEMNVSTLELGDSALYLCASSPGLAYEQYFGPGTRLTVT.

The chain employs TRBV2 and TRBJ2-7, with D uncertain. The CDR3 sequence is 12 residues long. The V end lost 4 bases, the J end lost 7 bases, and 11 bases lay between the germline ends. Germline CDR1 SNHLY, CDR2 FYNNEI. The chain's CDR3 is CASSGYSREQYF. For the CDR3, the DNA is TGTGCCAGCAGTGGCTATTCGCGAGAGCAGTACTTC. Combining the CDR3 with reference TRBV2 and TRBJ2-7 gives the whole variable domain EPEVTQTPSHQVTQMGQEVILRCVPISNHLYFYWYRQILGQKVEFLVSFYNNEISEKSEIFDDQFSVERPDGSNFTLKIRSTKLEDSAMYFCASSGYSREQYFGPGTRLTVT.

Details on this clone: A junction end diverges from the germline sequence, so it may reflect a read error. The rearrangement joins TRBV7-7 to TRBJ1-1; a weak D match, TRBD1 (5 bases). CDR1 and CDR2 (germline): SSHAT, FNYEAQ (reference sequence). CDR3 length: 13 residues. CDR3 in DNA: TGTGCTAGCAGCTTGGGGCAACACACTGAAGCTTTCTTT. Its protein is CASSLGQHTEAFF.

The rearrangement uses TRBV9 and TRBJ1-6; 8 bases align to TRBD1. Germline V gives CDR1 SGDLS, CDR2 YYNGEE. V trimming: 3 bases; J trimming: 10 bases; junction bases outside the gene matches: 6. CDR3 length: 14 amino acids. The DNA for the CDR3 is TGTGCCAGCAGCGCGAACAGGGGGGCGTCACCCCTCCACTTT. Translating gives CASSANRGASPLHF.

The chain recombines TRBV7-2 with TRBJ1-3, with D unclear. This CDR3 is 16 amino acids long. CDR1 and CDR2 (germline): SGHTA, FQGNSA. Trimming cost V 1 base and J 0 bases, with 10 bases left between them. CDR3 amino acids: CASSLVPRSSGNTIYF. In nucleotides, the CDR3 is TGTGCCAGCAGCTTAGTCCCCAGAAGCTCTGGAAACACCATATATTTT.

Note on this clone: One junction end does not reproduce the germline sequence, and a read error may be involved. This sequence joins TRBV10-3 and TRBJ2-1; D might be TRBD2 (8 bases). The germline gives CDR1 ENHRY, CDR2 SYGVKD. CDR3 length equals 18 residues. CDR3 DNA sequence: TGTGCCATCCTCGGAGGGGGCCTAGCGGGCCTCTCCCACAATGAGCAGTTCTTC. Encoded protein: CAILGGGLAGLSHNEQFF.

This clone has just a few counts. The V call is TRBV25-1, the J call TRBJ2-7; weak D call: TRBD2 (5 bases). This CDR3 spans 15 amino acids. V was clipped by 5 bases and J by 6 bases, with 20 bases between them. Per the germline V gene, CDR1 is MGHDK and CDR2 is SYGVNS. CDR3 in amino acids: CASSPRGSELAEQYF. As DNA, the CDR3 is TGTGCCAGCAGTCCCCGGGGTAGCGAATTGGCCGAGCAGTACTTC.

V and J are TRBV29-1 and TRBJ2-7; 7 bases map to TRBD2. V gave up 3 bases and J gave up 7 bases; unmatched junction bases: 6. The CDR3 covers 12 residues. Germline loops: CDR1 SQVTM, CDR2 ANQGSEA. The CDR3 nucleotides are TGCAGCGTTGATCCGGGGACTACTGAGCAGTACTTC. Amino acid sequence: CSVDPGTTEQYF.

This rearrangement joins TRBV25-1 to TRBJ2-4; 8 positions agree with TRBD1. Unmatched junction bases numbered 11, after V lost 4 bases and J lost 6 bases. Germline V gives CDR1 MGHDK, CDR2 SYGVNS. The CDR3 is 16 amino acids. The CDR3 region is CASSASPGQGRNIQYF. CDR3 sequence (DNA): TGTGCCAGCAGTGCCTCACCAGGACAGGGACGAAACATTCAGTACTTC.

The chain joins TRBV29-1 to TRBJ2-1; D may be TRBD1 (5 bases). Germline V CDR1 and CDR2: SQVTM, ANQGSEA. The CDR3 runs to 15 residues. V was pared by 3 bases and J by 5 bases, with 17 bases between. The CDR3 sequence: CSVESKAGWDNEQFF. The DNA of the CDR3 is TGCAGCGTTGAGAGTAAGGCAGGGTGGGACAATGAGCAGTTCTTC.

V gene TRBV5-6 combines with J gene TRBJ1-6; D is unresolved. CDR1 SGHDT and CDR2 YYEEEE come from the germline V gene. V gave up 0 bases and J gave up 9 bases, with 25 bases separating them. The CDR3 loop spans 19 amino acids. CDR3 nucleotides: TGTGCCAGCAGCTTGGATATACTGCGGGGATCTCCTTTCGGTTCACCCCTCCACTTT. Protein: CASSLDILRGSPFGSPLHF.

This clone occurred a few times. The gene calls are TRBV7-9 and TRBJ2-5, with TRBD1 identical over 9 bases. Germline CDR1 is SEHNR and CDR2 is FQNEAQ (reference sequence). V shed 4 bases and J 1 base; nucleotides not matched to a gene: 4. The CDR3 has 15 amino acids. This chain's CDR3 is CASSSGQGPQETQYF. DNA of the CDR3: TGTGCCAGCAGCTCCGGACAGGGGCCCCAAGAGACCCAGTACTTC.

The V gene is TRBV30, the J gene TRBJ2-7; 10 bases line up with TRBD2. After removal of 4 bases from V and 4 bases from J, the junction contained 7 bases not matched to a gene. The CDR3 is made up of 14 amino acids. Germline V gene lookup returns CDR1 GTSNPN and CDR2 SVGIG (reference sequence). This CDR3 reads CAWTSGSGAYEQYF. The CDR3 coding sequence is TGTGCCTGGACTAGCGGGAGTGGGGCTTACGAGCAGTACTTC. Based on the CDR3 plus reference TRBV30 and TRBJ2-7, the full variable domain is SQTIHQWPATLVQPVGSPLSLECTVEGTSNPNLYWYRQAAGRGLQLLFYSVGIGQISSEVPQNLSASRPQDRQFILSSKKLLLSDSGFYLCAWTSGSGAYEQYFGPGTRLTVT.

The chain carries TRBV10-3 and TRBJ1-1; D not resolved. Trimming removed 3 bases from V and 1 base from J, with 3 bases in between. Germline loops: CDR1 ENHRY, CDR2 SYGVKD. This CDR3 has 12 residues. CDR3 region: CAISDWNTEAFF. CDR3 coding DNA: TGTGCCATCAGTGACTGGAACACTGAAGCTTTCTTT.

This chain uses TRBV28 with TRBJ2-7, with D possibly being TRBD1 (5 bases). The V gene lost 3 bases and the J gene lost 5 bases, with 17 bases spanning the gap. Germline assignment: CDR1 MDHEN and CDR2 SYDVKM. CDR3 size: 15 residues. CDR3 DNA: TGTGCCAGCAGTTTGGTGGGGCGAGAGTCCCACGAGCAGTACTTC. Translated, it gives CASSLVGRESHEQYF. Full variable domain (rest looked up from reference TRBV28 and TRBJ2-7): DVKVTQSSRYLVKRTGEKVFLECVQDMDHENMFWYRQDPGLGLRLIYFSYDVKMKEKGDIPEGYSVSREKKERFSLILESASTNQTSMYLCASSLVGRESHEQYFGPGTRLTVT.

V and J are TRBV4-2 and TRBJ2-1, with D unclear. Germline V gene data show CDR1 as LGHNA and CDR2 as YNFKEQ. This CDR3 is 14 amino acids long. Between the trimmed V and J ends, which lost 3 bases and 12 bases, there was a span of 18 bases. The chain's CDR3 is CASSHLDSVYLQFF. CDR3 sequence (DNA): TGTGCCAGCAGCCACCTCGACTCCGTCTACTTGCAGTTCTTC.

The chain is built from TRBV4-1 and TRBJ2-2, with 7 bases that match TRBD1. The V gene end was trimmed by 9 bases and the J gene end by 7 bases; junction bases not matched to a gene: 8. The CDR3 consists of 13 residues. Per germline, CDR1 MGHRA and CDR2 YSYEKL. CDR3 in DNA: TGCGCCAGTAGAGGGGGCCTCGGCGGGGAGCTGTTTTTT. Protein: CASRGGLGGELFF.

This sequence joins TRBV4-1 and TRBJ2-1, with 7 bases identical to TRBD1. Germline V gives CDR1 MGHRA, CDR2 YSYEKL. This CDR3 spans 15 amino acids. J was trimmed by 2 bases and V by 1 base; bases with no gene match: 2. Here the CDR3 reads CASSQAGGAYNEQFF. CDR3 nucleotides: TGCGCCAGCAGCCAAGCAGGGGGTGCCTACAATGAGCAGTTCTTC.

This chain uses TRBV27 with TRBJ1-1; the D gene is possibly TRBD1 (6 bases). This CDR3 spans 13 amino acids. Germline values: CDR1 MNHEY, CDR2 SMNVEV (reference sequence). Trimming stripped 5 bases from V and 4 bases from J, with 11 bases between. The CDR3 sequence: CASSGYRVTEAFF. The CDR3 DNA follows: TGTGCCAGCAGTGGGTACAGGGTCACTGAAGCTTTCTTT.

This chain links TRBV2 with TRBJ2-6, with D hard to call. The CDR3 consists of 14 residues. Looked up from germline, CDR1 is SNHLY and CDR2 is FYNNEI. V gave up 3 bases and J gave up 4 bases, with 7 bases separating them. The CDR3 DNA reads TGTGCCAGCAGTGATTTTTTAGGGGCCAACGTCCTGACTTTC. Translated: CASSDFLGANVLTF.

The chain carries TRBV5-1 and TRBJ2-3, with 11 bases fitting TRBD2. Germline loops: CDR1 SGHRS, CDR2 YFSETQ. The CDR3 length is 17 residues. V dropped 4 bases and J dropped 4; count of bases not matched to a gene: 11. The CDR3 sequence: CASSKEIAGGLSDTQYF. The CDR3 nucleotides read TGCGCCAGCAGCAAGGAAATAGCGGGAGGGTTGTCAGATACGCAGTATTTT. The full variable domain, in which reference TRBV5-1 and TRBJ2-3 provide the parts outside the CDR3, is KAGVTQTPRYLIKTRGQQVTLSCSPISGHRSVSWYQQTPGQGLQFLFEYFSETQRNKGNFPGRFSGRQFSNSRSEMNVSTLELGDSALYLCASSKEIAGGLSDTQYFGPGTRLTVL.

This chain connects TRBV4-2 to TRBJ1-4; D unresolved. Trimming left V 0 bases short and J 9 bases short, with 11 bases between. Germline V CDR1 and CDR2: LGHNA, YNFKEQ. The CDR3 contains 14 residues. This chain's CDR3 is CASSQDRSVQKLFF. DNA for the CDR3: TGTGCCAGCAGCCAAGATCGATCGGTGCAAAAACTGTTTTTT.

The chain carries TRBV7-2 and TRBJ2-7, with 9 bases matching TRBD1. The trim removed 0 bases at V and 3 bases at J, leaving 3 bases unmatched. Germline loops: CDR1 SGHTA, CDR2 FQGNSA. This CDR3 contains 15 residues. CDR3 sequence: CASSLARQGVYEQYF. The CDR3 DNA reads as TGTGCCAGCAGCTTAGCCCGACAGGGGGTCTACGAGCAGTACTTC.

The CDR3 nucleotides are TGTGCCAGCAGCCCCAGGGGGATGCTAGCGGGAGGGCCGAGGAAAGAGACCCAGTACTTC. The encoded protein is CASSPRGMLAGGPRKETQYF. The chain recombines TRBV21-1 with TRBJ2-5; TRBD2, as called in the table, went unchecked against the DNA. TRBV21-1 is a pseudogene segment. The CDR3 contains 20 residues.

The chain joins TRBV11-2 to TRBJ1-1, with a tentative D call TRBD1 (5 bases). This CDR3 region has 14 residues. The V end lost 3 bases, the J end lost 0 bases, and 8 bases lay between the germline ends. Germline V gene sequence: CDR1 SGHAT, CDR2 FQNNGV. The CDR3 region has the DNA TGTGCCAGCAGCTTTGACAGCCTGAACACTGAAGCTTTCTTT. Amino acid sequence: CASSFDSLNTEAFF.

The rearrangement joins TRBV18 to TRBJ2-1; 7 bases are a match to TRBD1. This CDR3 is 14 amino acids long. J lost 4 bases, V lost 6 bases, and 6 bases had no gene match. Germline V gene lookup returns CDR1 KGHSH and CDR2 LQKENI. The CDR3: CASSPDRLYNEQFF. The DNA for the CDR3 is TGTGCCAGCTCGCCGGACAGGCTTTACAATGAGCAGTTCTTC. Variable domain in full (rest from reference TRBV18 and TRBJ2-1): NAGVMQNPRHLVRRRGQEARLRCSPMKGHSHVYWYRQLPEEGLKFMVYLQKENIIDESGMPKERFSAEFPKEGPSILRIQQVVRGDSAAYFCASSPDRLYNEQFFGPGTRLTVL.